This TCR beta chain was identified during a study of vaccination effects on CD4 cells after COVID-19. Study-level information: Each person got two doses of an mRNA SARS-CoV-2 vaccine, BNT162b2 or mRNA-1273. Study-level findings and limits: There were few convalescent patients in the study and no early post-infection timepoints.

V lost 0 bases, J lost 4 bases, and 3 bases stayed unmatched. CDR1 is LGHDT and CDR2 is YNNKEL in the germline V gene (reference sequence). The CDR3 totals 15 residues. The table came from immunoSEQ multiplex PCR; TCRdb's copy has only in-frame clones and leaves some out. This table has fewer than 35,000 clones, roughly 60% appearing once. With about 9 days of culture completed, CD4+ T cells were isolated. Vaccine recipients had no previous SARS-CoV-2 infection; their nucleocapsid antibodies were negative. In the cultures, half the medium was exchanged for IL-2 medium on days 3 and 7. This clone was seen just once. Its antigen is as yet unknown.

This TCR was sampled from a human donor who received a COVID-19 vaccine. The V and J genes are TRBV3-1 (or the pseudogene TRBV3-2) and TRBJ2-7, with 10 positions matching TRBD1. Sequencing used CD4+ T cells from PBMCs cultured without peptide, obtained before COVID-19 vaccination. The CDR3: CASSQERTGGYEQYF. The CDR3 DNA reads as TGTGCCAGCAGCCAAGAACGGACAGGGGGTTACGAGCAGTACTTC.